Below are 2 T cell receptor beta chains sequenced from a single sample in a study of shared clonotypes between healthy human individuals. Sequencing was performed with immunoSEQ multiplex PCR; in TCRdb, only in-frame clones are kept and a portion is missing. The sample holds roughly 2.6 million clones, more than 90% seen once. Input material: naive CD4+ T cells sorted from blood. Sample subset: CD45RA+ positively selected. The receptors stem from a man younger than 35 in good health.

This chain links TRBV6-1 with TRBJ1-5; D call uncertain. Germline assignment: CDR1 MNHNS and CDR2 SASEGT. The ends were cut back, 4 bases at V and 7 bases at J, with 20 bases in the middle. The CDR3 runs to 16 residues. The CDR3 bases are TGTGCCAGCAGTGGTCCCGGGAGCTTGGGGAACCAGCCCCAGCATTTT. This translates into CASSGPGSLGNQPQHF.

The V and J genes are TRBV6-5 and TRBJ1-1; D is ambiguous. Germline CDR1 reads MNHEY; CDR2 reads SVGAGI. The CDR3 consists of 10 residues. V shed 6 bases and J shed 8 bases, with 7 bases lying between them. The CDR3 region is CASRNEEAFF. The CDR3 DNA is TGTGCCAGCAGGAATGAAGAAGCTTTCTTT.